The rows below give T cell receptor beta chains drawn from one sample of a study of T-cell reconstitution after alpha-beta-depleted transplantation in children. MiXCR, applied by TCRdb to the PCR reads, yields one record per CDR3 protein. The table shows about 500,000 distinct CDR3 sequences, with approximately 10% occurring only once. The sample in question was PBMCs, mostly from graft donor cells, obtained 180 days after TCRalphabeta/CD19-depleted stem cell transplant. These TCRs come from a female patient aged 2 to 10 who had a stem cell transplant for aplastic anemia, so the T cells may come from the graft donor. Both conserved end residues are trimmed from each CDR3. The order of the fields is J gene, V gene, clone size, D gene, CDR3 length, CDR3 protein. D genes are given only for firm matches. Some rows mark clone size as missing; the rest say once, few, many or name a class of expanded clone.

>TRBJ2-3|TRBV7-2|-|TRBD2|14
ASSSGLAGVTDTQY
>TRBJ1-2|TRBV12-3/TRBV12-4|-|TRBD1|14
ASSQGDRGYNYGYT
>TRBJ1-2|TRBV12-3/TRBV12-4|many|-|14
ASTRRGASRNYGYT
>TRBJ2-1|TRBV4-3|-|TRBD2|15
ASSQDLSGRPYNEQF
>TRBJ2-7|TRBV7-8|few|TRBD1|11
ASSSFDRVEQY
>TRBJ1-4|TRBV27|many|TRBD1|13
ASSSDRGRGEKLF
>TRBJ1-1|TRBV7-8|few|-|13
ASSSPGSQNTEAF
>TRBJ2-5|TRBV18|-|TRBD2|14
ASSRSLAGVEETQY
>TRBJ1-3|TRBV20-1|-|-|12
SARAAGWGNTIY
>TRBJ2-5|TRBV6-1|few|-|11
ASGPSGVGTQY
>TRBJ1-1|TRBV29-1|few|-|8
SARSTEAF
>TRBJ2-1|TRBV5-1|few|TRBD2|12
ASSAGDYLNEQF
>TRBJ2-4|TRBV7-2|-|-|13
ASSLEGGERNRQY
>TRBJ2-7|TRBV7-8|few|-|12
ASSLVLAATEQY
>TRBJ2-3|TRBV28|-|TRBD1|13
ASSRRDRSTDTQY
>TRBJ1-5|TRBV20-1|few|-|13
SARYPTGVHQPQH
>TRBJ2-5|TRBV5-1|-|-|12
ASSLEDNGETQY
>TRBJ2-1|TRBV5-1|many|-|13
ASSLDRQGGVEQF
>TRBJ1-2|TRBV5-1|few|-|9
ASSLNAGYT
>TRBJ2-4|TRBV5-1|-|-|13
ASSERRLAKNIQY
>TRBJ2-2|TRBV11-1|-|TRBD1|15
ASSSPRDRWNTGELF
>TRBJ1-4|TRBV7-2|many|-|14
ASSTGAGRTNEKLF
>TRBJ1-2|TRBV27|-|-|9
ASDYRDGYT
>TRBJ2-5|TRBV7-2|few|TRBD1|13
ASSQWDRGGETQY
>TRBJ1-3|TRBV20-1|-|-|10
SAHTYPGPLY